This is a list of T cell receptor beta chains from one sample in a study of cytomegalovirus exposure and HLA in healthy donors. Generated by immunoSEQ multiplex PCR, the TCRdb table keeps only in-frame clones and is missing some. The sample carries around 190,000 clones, approximately 80% recorded once. Sequencing was performed on PBMCs. Receptors were obtained from a woman aged 50 to 60 in good health and CMV-seronegative. CDR3s include the opening cysteine and the closing phenylalanine or tryptophan. Fields, in order: V gene, clone size, D gene, J gene, CDR3 protein, CDR3 DNA. D genes are given only for firm matches. Expanded clones get a size class; other rows say once, few or many, or leave the size out.

v_gene: TRBV11-3
abundance: -
d_gene: TRBD1
j_gene: TRBJ2-1
CDR3aa: CASSLGTGGGWDEQFF
CDR3nt: TGTGCCAGCAGCTTAGGCACAGGGGGTGGTTGGGATGAGCAGTTCTTC

v_gene: TRBV9
abundance: -
d_gene: TRBD1
j_gene: TRBJ1-3
CDR3aa: CASSPRQGVNTIYF
CDR3nt: TGTGCCAGCAGCCCAAGACAGGGGGTGAACACCATATATTTT

v_gene: TRBV29-1
abundance: -
d_gene: -
j_gene: TRBJ2-7
CDR3aa: CSVVTAPPYEQYF
CDR3nt: TGCAGCGTTGTGACAGCCCCTCCATACGAGCAGTACTTC

v_gene: TRBV5-6
abundance: -
d_gene: TRBD1
j_gene: TRBJ2-5
CDR3aa: CASSLEWDRKVETQYF
CDR3nt: TGTGCCAGCAGCTTGGAGTGGGACAGGAAGGTAGAGACCCAGTACTTC

v_gene: TRBV6-5
abundance: -
d_gene: -
j_gene: TRBJ1-2
CDR3aa: CASSYQGFGYTF
CDR3nt: TGTGCCAGCAGTTACCAGGGTTTTGGCTACACCTTC

v_gene: TRBV18
abundance: -
d_gene: -
j_gene: TRBJ2-3
CDR3aa: CASSQPGTDTQYF
CDR3nt: TGTGCCAGCTCTCAACCGGGCACAGATACGCAGTATTTT

v_gene: TRBV7-2
abundance: -
d_gene: TRBD2
j_gene: TRBJ2-5
CDR3aa: CASTPAGAGVETQYF
CDR3nt: TGTGCCAGCACACCCGCGGGTGCGGGGGTCGAGACCCAGTACTTC

v_gene: TRBV7-9
abundance: once
d_gene: -
j_gene: TRBJ2-7
CDR3aa: CASSPRDEQYF
CDR3nt: TGTGCCAGCAGCCCTCGGGACGAGCAGTACTTC

v_gene: TRBV7-8
abundance: -
d_gene: -
j_gene: TRBJ2-7
CDR3aa: CASSLGDSPSYEQYF
CDR3nt: TGTGCCAGCAGCTTAGGTGACTCTCCCTCCTACGAGCAGTACTTC

v_gene: TRBV30
abundance: -
d_gene: TRBD1
j_gene: TRBJ2-7
CDR3aa: CALQGPSGEQYF
CDR3nt: TGTGCCTTACAGGGGCCATCGGGTGAGCAGTACTTC